The 25 T cell receptor beta chains below come from one sample, sequenced in a study of cytomegalovirus exposure and HLA in healthy donors. PCR involved 60 Vbeta and 13 Jbeta primers. Only in-frame clones appear in the TCRdb table, and some are missing; sequencing was by immunoSEQ multiplex PCR. This table has 230,000 or so clones, around 90% appearing once. Input material: PBMCs. The receptors originated from a girl aged 2 to 9 in good health and CMV-seronegative.

The chain recombines TRBV27 with TRBJ1-2; 8 positions agree with TRBD1. There are 13 residues in the CDR3. Germline V gene lookup returns CDR1 MNHEY and CDR2 SMNVEV (reference sequence). J gave up 2 bases and V 4 bases, and 0 bases lay outside the gene matches. The CDR3 DNA reads TGTGCCAGCAGTTGGACAGGGAACTATGGCTACACCTTC. Translating it yields CASSWTGNYGYTF.

The rearrangement links TRBV19 to TRBJ2-7; tentatively, D is TRBD2 (7 bases). The germline V and J ends were trimmed by 6 bases and 1 base, with 16 bases remaining between them. Germline CDR1 reads LNHDA; CDR2 reads SQIVND (reference sequence). The CDR3 loop spans 15 amino acids. CDR3 amino acids: CASRVGRGPSYEQYF. The DNA of the CDR3 is TGTGCCAGTAGGGTAGGGCGGGGGCCGTCCTACGAGCAGTACTTC.

The chain links TRBV2 to TRBJ2-2; 9 bases line up with TRBD2. The CDR3 runs 15 residues. With 7 bases clipped from V and 7 bases from J, the junction kept 10 bases outside the gene matches. CDR1 and CDR2 from the germline V gene are SNHLY and FYNNEI. The DNA of the CDR3 is TGTGCCAGCAAGGGCGGGAGGGCCTTGGTCGGGGAGCTGTTTTTT. Translated: CASKGGRALVGELFF. Filled out from reference TRBV2 and TRBJ2-2, the complete variable domain reads EPEVTQTPSHQVTQMGQEVILRCVPISNHLYFYWYRQILGQKVEFLVSFYNNEISEKSEIFDDQFSVERPDGSNFTLKIRSTKLEDSAMYFCASKGGRALVGELFFGEGSRLTVL.

The gene calls are TRBV7-2 and TRBJ2-1; D is undetermined. Germline CDR1 reads SGHTA; CDR2 reads FQGNSA. The CDR3 has 15 residues. Between the trimmed V and J ends, which lost 0 bases and 5 bases, there was a span of 11 bases. CDR3 sequence reads: CASSLAPAGDNEQFF. The CDR3 region has the DNA TGTGCCAGCAGCTTAGCCCCGGCCGGAGACAATGAGCAGTTCTTC.

The V and J genes are TRBV30 and TRBJ1-2, with 8 positions matching TRBD1. Germline lookup yields CDR1 GTSNPN and CDR2 SVGIG (reference sequence). V lost 3 bases, J lost 4 bases, and 4 bases stayed unmatched. The CDR3 length is 13 residues. The CDR3 DNA sequence: TGTGCCTGGAGGGACAGGGTCTTCTATGGCTACACCTTC. It codes for CAWRDRVFYGYTF.

The chain carries TRBV5-4 and TRBJ2-7; TRBD1 might be the D (5 bases). The CDR3 covers 16 residues. The germline V gene encodes CDR1 SGHNT and CDR2 YYREEE (reference sequence). V lost 0 bases and J lost 6, with 19 bases in between. The CDR3 DNA reads as TGTGCCAGCAGCTTGGGTGGCAGGGCTCACCTTATCGAGCAGTACTTC. Its protein is CASSLGGRAHLIEQYF.

Details on this clone: Other DNA variants within this sample encode the same CDR3. In DNA form, the CDR3 reads TGTGCCAGCAGTGGGGGACAGTCGTACCAAGAGACCCAGTACTTC. This encodes CASSGGQSYQETQYF. The gene calls are TRBV6-1 and TRBJ2-5, with 7 bases matching TRBD1. The germline CDR1 and CDR2 sequences are MNHNS and SASEGT. J was trimmed by 0 bases and V by 4 bases; bases with no gene match: 5. The CDR3 runs to 15 residues.

The gene calls are TRBV29-1 and TRBJ2-1; 7 nucleotides match TRBD2. Germline V CDR1 and CDR2: SQVTM, ANQGSEA. Unmatched junction bases numbered 12, after V lost 7 bases and J lost 3 bases. The CDR3 has 15 residues. The CDR3 here is CSADAAGSNYNEQFF. The CDR3, as DNA: TGCAGCGCCGATGCAGCGGGGAGCAACTACAATGAGCAGTTCTTC.

J is TRBJ1-4 and V is TRBV7-9, with D possibly TRBD1 on 5 matching bases. This CDR3 contains 15 residues. The V end was cut by 0 bases, the J end by 5 bases, with 10 bases between. Germline V gives CDR1 SEHNR, CDR2 FQNEAQ (reference sequence). The CDR3 bases are TGTGCCAGCAGCTTAGCGGGGGGACGGAATGAAAAACTGTTTTTT. Its protein is CASSLAGGRNEKLFF.

This clone was picked up a small number of times. CDR3 coding DNA: TGCGCCAGCAGCTTGTCAGGGGTGAACGAGCAGTACTTC. Protein sequence: CASSLSGVNEQYF. The V gene is TRBV5-1, the J gene TRBJ2-7; TRBD1 is a possible D gene (6 bases). Trimming shortened V by 1 base and J by 5 bases, and 10 bases separated the two germline ends. Germline CDR1 reads SGHRS; CDR2 reads YFSETQ. The CDR3 runs 13 residues.

In this sample, this clone turned up once. This sequence joins TRBV9 and TRBJ2-1; TRBD2 agrees at 9 bases. With 3 bases clipped from V and 4 bases from J, the junction kept 14 bases outside the gene matches. The germline CDR1 and CDR2 sequences are SGDLS and YYNGEE. The CDR3 loop spans 18 amino acids. CDR3 sequence (DNA): TGTGCCAGCAGCGCCCGACTAGAATCTAGCGGGACTTACAATGAGCAGTTCTTC. Amino acid sequence: CASSARLESSGTYNEQFF. The full variable domain, rest sourced from reference TRBV9 and TRBJ2-1, is DSGVTQTPKHLITATGQRVTLRCSPRSGDLSVYWYQQSLDQGLQFLIQYYNGEERAKGNILERFSAQQFPDLHSELNLSSLELGDSALYFCASSARLESSGTYNEQFFGPGTRLTVL.

This rearrangement joins TRBV19 to TRBJ1-4; no clear D gene. Germline lookup yields CDR1 LNHDA and CDR2 SQIVND (reference sequence). The CDR3 sequence is 13 residues long. V shed 3 bases and J shed 8 bases, with 10 bases lying between them. The CDR3 is CASSIEGGEKLFF. DNA for the CDR3: TGTGCCAGTAGTATTGAGGGCGGGGAAAAACTGTTTTTT.

On this clone itself: One end of the junction is discordant with germline, which a read error may explain. The sample holds other DNA sequences that translate to the same CDR3. The gene calls are TRBV9 and TRBJ2-2; 7 bases match TRBD1. Germline V gene sequence: CDR1 SGDLS, CDR2 YYNGEE. This CDR3 spans 16 amino acids. The CDR3 bases are TGTGCCAGCAGCGTAGACAGGGGCCTAATCACCGGAGAGCTGTTTTTT. Encoded protein: CASSVDRGLITGELFF.

The chain links TRBV6-6 to TRBJ2-7; D is unresolved. The CDR3 sequence is 14 residues long. The germline V gene has CDR1 MNHNY and CDR2 SVGAGI (reference sequence). V lost 5 bases and J lost 0, with 11 bases in between. In DNA, the CDR3 is TGTGCCAGCAGTCTTCAGGTTCGCTCCTACGAGCAGTACTTC. This translates into CASSLQVRSYEQYF.

This clone was observed a single time. This chain uses TRBV7-3 with TRBJ2-3, with unresolved D. Germline V gene lookup returns CDR1 SGHTA and CDR2 FQGTGA. The CDR3 extends over 14 amino acids. Trimming removed 5 bases from V and 1 base from J, with 10 bases in between. The CDR3 DNA sequence: TGTGCCAGCAGCCCATCCCAGGGCACAGATACGCAGTATTTT. Protein sequence: CASSPSQGTDTQYF.

The chain is built from TRBV5-6 and TRBJ1-1; D perhaps matches TRBD1 (6 bases). This CDR3 is built from 16 residues. The V end was cut by 1 base, the J end by 7 bases, with 20 bases between. The germline gives CDR1 SGHDT, CDR2 YYEEEE. CDR3 residues: CASSLFGNTGIIEAFF. CDR3 in DNA: TGTGCCAGCAGCTTGTTTGGAAATACAGGGATCATTGAAGCTTTCTTT.

This chain connects TRBV29-1 to TRBJ1-5; D unclear. CDR1 is SQVTM and CDR2 is ANQGSEA in the germline V gene. CDR3 length: 12 amino acids. Trimming cost V 5 bases and J 0 bases, with 5 bases left between them. The DNA for the CDR3 is TGCAGCGTTTCAGATAGCAATCAGCCCCAGCATTTT. Translating it yields CSVSDSNQPQHF.

This clone was detected a few times. Here the CDR3 DNA reads TGTGCCAGCGTGCAGGGTAACACTGAAGCTTTCTTT. It is translated as CASVQGNTEAFF. The chain is built from TRBV2 and TRBJ1-1, with D possibly matching TRBD1 (5 bases). CDR3 length: 12 residues. Trimming removed 8 bases at V and 2 bases at J, with 9 bases between. Germline V CDR1 and CDR2: SNHLY, FYNNEI.

The chain couples TRBV5-1 to TRBJ2-7; TRBD1 might be the D (6 bases). The length of the CDR3 is 14 residues. CDR1 SGHRS and CDR2 YFSETQ come from the germline V gene. V was shortened by 4 bases and J by 4 bases, with 15 bases between the two germline ends. The CDR3 region has the DNA TGCGCCAGCAGCCCGGACAGAAAATTTTACGAGCAGTACTTC. Protein product: CASSPDRKFYEQYF.

DNA for the CDR3: TGTGCCACGAGGAAGATCGACAACACCGGGGAGCTGTTTTTT. Translated: CATRKIDNTGELFF. The chain combines TRBV6-6 with TRBJ2-2; D is unclear. This CDR3 spans 14 amino acids. Germline loops: CDR1 MNHNY, CDR2 SVGAGI (reference sequence). Trimming removed 10 bases from V and 2 bases from J, with 14 bases in between.

The chain carries TRBV4-1 and TRBJ2-1; D is unclear. CDR3 length: 14 residues. With 6 bases removed from V and 3 bases from J, the gap between germline ends came to 12 bases. Germline values: CDR1 MGHRA, CDR2 YSYEKL. CDR3: CASSQPGYYNEQFF. The CDR3 nucleotides read TGCGCCAGCAGTCAACCCGGGTACTACAATGAGCAGTTCTTC.

The V and J genes are TRBV15 and TRBJ1-2; perhaps TRBD1 as D (6 bases). Germline CDR1 LNHNV, CDR2 YYDKDF (reference sequence). This CDR3 comprises 16 residues. Trimming stripped 4 bases from V and 1 base from J, with 16 bases between. CDR3 sequence reads: CATSTRGGAGNYGYTF. The CDR3 DNA reads as TGTGCCACCAGCACGAGGGGGGGCGCAGGTAACTATGGCTACACCTTC.

The rearrangement uses TRBV6-1 and TRBJ1-5, with D possibly being TRBD1 (5 bases). The CDR3 spans 13 residues. Per germline, CDR1 MNHNS and CDR2 SASEGT. The V end lost 4 bases, the J end lost 8 bases, and 12 bases lay between the germline ends. CDR3 coding DNA: TGTGCCAGCAGTGGGGAAGGGGTTGAGCCCCAGCATTTT. Residues: CASSGEGVEPQHF.

CDR3 sequence: CASSIVAGRPNEQYF. The CDR3 DNA follows: TGTGCCAGTAGTATAGTTGCGGGACGTCCTAACGAGCAGTACTTC. The chain recombines TRBV19 with TRBJ2-7; possibly TRBD2 for D (6 bases). The CDR3 length is 15 residues. The ends were cut back, 1 base at V and 5 bases at J, with 15 bases in the middle. The germline V gene has CDR1 LNHDA and CDR2 SQIVND (reference sequence). Supplemented by reference TRBV19 and TRBJ2-7, the full variable domain reads DGGITQSPKYLFRKEGQNVTLSCEQNLNHDAMYWYRQDPGQGLRLIYYSQIVNDFQKGDIAEGYSVSREKKESFPLTVTSAQKNPTAFYLCASSIVAGRPNEQYFGPGTRLTVT.

The V call is TRBV5-5, the J call TRBJ2-2; a weak D match, TRBD1 (6 bases). The CDR3 length is 13 residues. Per germline, CDR1 SGHKS and CDR2 YYEKEE (reference sequence). The V end was cut by 5 bases, the J end by 6 bases, with 11 bases between. The DNA of the CDR3 is TGTGCCAGCAGGCGAGAGGGGGCCGGGGAGCTGTTTTTT. Its protein product is CASRREGAGELFF.